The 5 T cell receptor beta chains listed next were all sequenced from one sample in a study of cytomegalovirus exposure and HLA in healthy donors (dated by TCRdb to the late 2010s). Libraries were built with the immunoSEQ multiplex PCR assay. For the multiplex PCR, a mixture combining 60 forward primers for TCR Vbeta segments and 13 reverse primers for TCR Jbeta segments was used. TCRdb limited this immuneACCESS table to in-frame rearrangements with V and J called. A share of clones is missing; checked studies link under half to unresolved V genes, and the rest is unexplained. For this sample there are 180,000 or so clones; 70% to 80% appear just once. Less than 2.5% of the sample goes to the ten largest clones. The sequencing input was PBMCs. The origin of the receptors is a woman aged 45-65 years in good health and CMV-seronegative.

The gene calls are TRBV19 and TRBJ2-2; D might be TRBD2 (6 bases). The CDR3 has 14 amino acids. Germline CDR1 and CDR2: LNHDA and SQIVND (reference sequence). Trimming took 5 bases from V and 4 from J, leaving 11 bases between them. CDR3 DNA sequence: TGTGCCAGTAGTCGAGACGGGGGCACCGGGGAGCTGTTTTTT. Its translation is CASSRDGGTGELFF.

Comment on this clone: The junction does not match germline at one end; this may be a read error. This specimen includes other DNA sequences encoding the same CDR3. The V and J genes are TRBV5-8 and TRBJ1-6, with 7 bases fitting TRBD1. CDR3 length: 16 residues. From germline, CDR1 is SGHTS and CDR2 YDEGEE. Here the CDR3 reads CASSFSHRGSNSPLHF. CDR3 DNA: TGTGCCAGCAGCTTCTCACACAGGGGATCCAATTCCCCCCTCCACTTT.

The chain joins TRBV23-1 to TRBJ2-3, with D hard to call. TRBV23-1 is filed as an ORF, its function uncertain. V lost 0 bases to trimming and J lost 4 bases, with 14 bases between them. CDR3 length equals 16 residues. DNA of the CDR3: TGCGCCAGCAGTCAATCTACGGCAGGTTGGGCAGATACGCAGTATTTT. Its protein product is CASSQSTAGWADTQYF.

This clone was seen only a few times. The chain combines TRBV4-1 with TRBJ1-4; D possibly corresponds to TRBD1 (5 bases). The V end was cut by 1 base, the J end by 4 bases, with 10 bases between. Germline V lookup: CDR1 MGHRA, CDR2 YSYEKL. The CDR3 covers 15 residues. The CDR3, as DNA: TGCGCCAGCAGCCAAGCAGGGACTAATAATGAAAAACTGTTTTTT. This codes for CASSQAGTNNEKLFF.

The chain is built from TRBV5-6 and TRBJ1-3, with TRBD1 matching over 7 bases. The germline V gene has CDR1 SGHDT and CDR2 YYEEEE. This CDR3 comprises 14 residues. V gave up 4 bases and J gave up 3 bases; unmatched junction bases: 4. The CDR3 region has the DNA TGTGCCAGCAGCCGGGGGACAGTTGGAAACACCATATATTTT. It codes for CASSRGTVGNTIYF.